A selection of T cell receptor beta chains follows, all from one sample in a study of OX40 agonist ivuxolimab in advanced cancers. Sequencing used immunoSEQ multiplex PCR; TCRdb keeps in-frame clones, though not all of them. The data contain about 34,000 clones, 92% of them singletons. The sample in question was CD4+ or CD8+ T cells sorted from blood, obtained in a trial of the OX40 agonist ivuxolimab. The receptor source for this set is an adult with an advanced solid tumor such as melanoma, head and neck, liver or kidney cancer. Each CDR3 is given with its conserved first and last residue. D genes are given only for firm matches. Where a row states a size, it is once, few, many or the class of an expanded clone; other rows omit it.

V gene	CDR3 length	D gene	J gene	clone size	CDR3 protein	CDR3 DNA
TRBV7-9	17	TRBD1	TRBJ1-1	-	CASSLLPGQGGNTEAFF	TGTGCCAGCAGCTTACTACCGGGACAGGGTGGGAACACTGAAGCTTTCTTT
TRBV4-3	15	-	TRBJ2-3	once	CASSQQRGFSDTQYF	TGCGCCAGCTCCCAGCAAAGGGGGTTCTCAGATACGCAGTATTTT
TRBV18	16	TRBD2	TRBJ2-7	-	CASSPRVAGGSGEQYF	TGTGCCAGCTCACCCCGGGTAGCGGGGGGTTCTGGGGAGCAGTACTTC
TRBV27	16	-	TRBJ2-1	once	CASRLGWELSSGEQFF	TGTGCCAGCAGACTTGGGTGGGAGTTGTCCTCAGGGGAGCAGTTCTTC
TRBV11-2	16	-	TRBJ1-2	once	CASSFRRDDRRYGYTF	TGTGCCAGCAGCTTTAGAAGGGACGACAGAAGATATGGCTACACCTTC
TRBV7-8	21	TRBD1	TRBJ1-2	-	CASSLKTLGQGRVLNSYGYTF	TGTGCCAGCAGCTTAAAAACCTTGGGACAGGGGAGGGTATTAAATTCCTATGGCTACACCTTC
TRBV6-1	15	-	TRBJ1-5	-	CASSENWNSNQPQHF	TGTGCCAGCAGTGAAAATTGGAATAGCAATCAGCCCCAGCATTTT
TRBV11-2	14	-	TRBJ2-5	-	CASSLVRGQETQYF	TGTGCCAGCAGCCTGGTGCGGGGCCAAGAGACCCAGTACTTC
TRBV2	14	-	TRBJ2-1	-	CASSPAASYNEQFF	TGTGCCAGCAGTCCCGCCGCTTCCTACAATGAGCAGTTCTTC
TRBV4-2	16	-	TRBJ1-6	-	CASSQDRSSYNSPLHF	TGTGCCAGCAGCCAAGACCGCAGCTCCTATAATTCACCCCTCCACTTT
TRBV7-6	14	-	TRBJ2-3	-	CASSPQGRTDTQYF	TGTGCCAGCAGCCCTCAAGGGCGAACAGATACGCAGTATTTT
TRBV4-1	18	-	TRBJ2-6	-	CASSQGLRRSSGANVLTF	TGCGCCAGCAGCCAAGGTCTCAGGCGGAGCTCTGGGGCCAACGTCCTGACTTTC
TRBV11-2	14	-	TRBJ2-7	-	CASSLARASYEQYF	TGTGCCAGCAGCTTAGCACGGGCGTCCTACGAGCAGTACTTC
TRBV5-4	16	TRBD2	TRBJ2-7	-	CASSWTSGLSSYEQYF	TGTGCCAGCAGCTGGACTAGCGGGTTGAGCTCCTACGAGCAGTACTTC